The sequence of this T cell receptor beta chain was determined in a study of early T cells in non-severe SARS-CoV-2 infection. Study-level background: The input, bulk RNA from unsorted whole blood, was sequenced, and chains were unpaired.

Attached unique molecular identifiers marked individual cDNA molecules. TCRdb redid the calling of the 5' RACE reads with MiXCR, one entry per CDR3 protein. The sample lists about 60,000 distinct CDR3 sequences; 9.1% were seen once. This clonotype was observed a few times. Its antigen is not identified. The study's findings and limits: Matches to VDJdb favored anti-spike CD8 responses and missed private and CD4 specificities.

The specimen was whole blood. The sequence derives from an adult who was a healthcare worker with PCR-confirmed SARS-CoV-2 infection or an uninfected control (not recorded which).

The CDR3, as DNA: TGTGCCAGCCTCAGAGACATACTCGTCGAAAAACTGTTTTTT. It translates to CASLRDILVEKLFF. The rearrangement uses TRBV2 and TRBJ1-4, with D unclear. Trimming removed 8 bases at V and 8 bases at J, with 18 bases between. CDR1 and CDR2 (germline): SNHLY, FYNNEI. This CDR3 comprises 14 residues. Full variable domain (rest looked up from reference TRBV2 and TRBJ1-4): EPEVTQTPSHQVTQMGQEVILRCVPISNHLYFYWYRQILGQKVEFLVSFYNNEISEKSEIFDDQFSVERPDGSNFTLKIRSTKLEDSAMYFCASLRDILVEKLFFGSGTQLSVL.